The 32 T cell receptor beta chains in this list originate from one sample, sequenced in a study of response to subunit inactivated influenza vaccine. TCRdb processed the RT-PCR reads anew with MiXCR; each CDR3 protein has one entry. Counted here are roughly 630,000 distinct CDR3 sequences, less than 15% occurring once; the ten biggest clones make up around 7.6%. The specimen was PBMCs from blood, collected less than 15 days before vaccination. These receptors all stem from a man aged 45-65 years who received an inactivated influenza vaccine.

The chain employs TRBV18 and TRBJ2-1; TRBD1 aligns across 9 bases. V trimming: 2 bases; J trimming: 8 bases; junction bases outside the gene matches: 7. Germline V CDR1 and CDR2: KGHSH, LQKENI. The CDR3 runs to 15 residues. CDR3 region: CASSPGQGLMDEQFF. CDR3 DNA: TGTGCCAGCTCACCAGGACAGGGGTTGATGGATGAGCAGTTCTTC.

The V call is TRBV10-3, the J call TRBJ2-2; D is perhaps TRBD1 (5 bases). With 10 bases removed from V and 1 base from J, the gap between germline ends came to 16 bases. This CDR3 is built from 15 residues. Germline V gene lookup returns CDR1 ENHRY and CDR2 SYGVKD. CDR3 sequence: CATKIGHMNTGELFF. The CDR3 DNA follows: TGTGCCACCAAAATCGGACATATGAACACCGGGGAGCTGTTTTTT.

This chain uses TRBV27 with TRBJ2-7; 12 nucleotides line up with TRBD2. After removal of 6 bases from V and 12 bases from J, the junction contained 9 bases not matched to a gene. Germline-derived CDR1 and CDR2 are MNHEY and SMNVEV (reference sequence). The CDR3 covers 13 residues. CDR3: CASRPGLAGWLYF. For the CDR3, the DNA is TGTGCCAGCAGGCCAGGACTAGCGGGATGGTTGTACTTC.

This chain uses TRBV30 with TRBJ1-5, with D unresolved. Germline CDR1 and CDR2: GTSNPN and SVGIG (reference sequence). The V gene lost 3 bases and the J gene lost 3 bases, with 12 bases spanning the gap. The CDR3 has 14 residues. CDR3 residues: CAWRGPGHNQPQHF. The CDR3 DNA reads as TGTGCCTGGAGAGGACCGGGCCACAATCAGCCCCAGCATTTT.

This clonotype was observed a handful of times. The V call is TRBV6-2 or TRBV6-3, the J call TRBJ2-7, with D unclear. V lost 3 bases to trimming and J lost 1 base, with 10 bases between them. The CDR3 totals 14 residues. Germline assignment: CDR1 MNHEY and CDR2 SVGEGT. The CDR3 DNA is TGTGCCAGCAGTTATGGCAGTCTTTCCTACGAGCAGTACTTC. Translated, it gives CASSYGSLSYEQYF.

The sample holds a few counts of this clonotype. The CDR3 spells CASSFTGLDYEQYF. As DNA, the CDR3 is TGTGCCAGCAGCTTTACAGGGTTGGACTACGAGCAGTACTTC. The chain uses TRBV7-2 and TRBJ2-7; weak D call: TRBD1 (6 bases). Deletions cut 3 bases from V and 3 bases from J, with 12 bases between. Germline V gene sequence: CDR1 SGHTA, CDR2 FQGNSA. There are 14 residues in the CDR3. The whole variable domain, remainder taken from reference TRBV7-2 and TRBJ2-7, is GAGVSQSPSNKVTEKGKDVELRCDPISGHTALYWYRQSLGQGLEFLIYFQGNSAPDKSGLPSDRFSAERTGGSVSTLTIQRTQQEDSAVYLCASSFTGLDYEQYFGPGTRLTVT.

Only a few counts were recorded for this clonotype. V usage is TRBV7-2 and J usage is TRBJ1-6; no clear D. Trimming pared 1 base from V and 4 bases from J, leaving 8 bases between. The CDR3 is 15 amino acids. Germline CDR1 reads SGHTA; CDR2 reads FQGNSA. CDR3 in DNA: TGTGCCAGCAGCTTAGAAGGGAGATATAATTCACCCCTCCACTTT. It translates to CASSLEGRYNSPLHF.

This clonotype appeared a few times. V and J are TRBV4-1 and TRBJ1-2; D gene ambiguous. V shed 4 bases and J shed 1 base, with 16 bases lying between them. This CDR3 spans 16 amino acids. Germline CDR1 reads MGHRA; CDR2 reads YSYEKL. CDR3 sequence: CASSPNRERHNYGYTF. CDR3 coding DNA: TGCGCCAGCAGCCCTAATCGGGAACGGCATAACTATGGCTACACCTTC.

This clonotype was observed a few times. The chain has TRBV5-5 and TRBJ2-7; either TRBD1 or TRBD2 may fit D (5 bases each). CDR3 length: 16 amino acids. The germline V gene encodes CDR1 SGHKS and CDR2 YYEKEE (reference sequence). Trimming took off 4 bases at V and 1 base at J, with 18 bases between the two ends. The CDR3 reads CASSRGPPGQSYEQYF. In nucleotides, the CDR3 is TGTGCCAGCAGCAGGGGTCCCCCGGGGCAGTCCTACGAGCAGTACTTC.

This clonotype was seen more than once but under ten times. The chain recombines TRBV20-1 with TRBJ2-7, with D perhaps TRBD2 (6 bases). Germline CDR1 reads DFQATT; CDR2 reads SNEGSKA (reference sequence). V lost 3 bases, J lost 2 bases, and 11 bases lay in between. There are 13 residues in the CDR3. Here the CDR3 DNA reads TGCAGTGCTAGTCATGCGGGAACCTACGAGCAGTACTTC. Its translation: CSASHAGTYEQYF.

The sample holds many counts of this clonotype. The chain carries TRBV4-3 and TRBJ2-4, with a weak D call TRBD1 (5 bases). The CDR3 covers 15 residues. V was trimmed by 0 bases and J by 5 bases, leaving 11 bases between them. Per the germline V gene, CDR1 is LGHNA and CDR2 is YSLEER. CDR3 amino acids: CASSQEPGLQNIQYF. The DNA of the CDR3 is TGCGCCAGCAGCCAAGAGCCAGGGCTACAAAACATTCAGTACTTC.

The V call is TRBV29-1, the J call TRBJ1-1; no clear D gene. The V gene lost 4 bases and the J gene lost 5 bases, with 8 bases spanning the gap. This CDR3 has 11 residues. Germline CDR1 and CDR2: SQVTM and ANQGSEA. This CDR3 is CSVARRTEAFF. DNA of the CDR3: TGCAGCGTTGCTAGGAGAACTGAAGCTTTCTTT.

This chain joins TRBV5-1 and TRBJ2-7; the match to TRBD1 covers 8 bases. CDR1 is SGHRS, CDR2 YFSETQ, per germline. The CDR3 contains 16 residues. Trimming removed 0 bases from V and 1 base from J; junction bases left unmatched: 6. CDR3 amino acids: CASSLGRDRRSYEQYF. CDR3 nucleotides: TGCGCCAGCAGCTTGGGACGGGACAGGAGATCCTACGAGCAGTACTTC.

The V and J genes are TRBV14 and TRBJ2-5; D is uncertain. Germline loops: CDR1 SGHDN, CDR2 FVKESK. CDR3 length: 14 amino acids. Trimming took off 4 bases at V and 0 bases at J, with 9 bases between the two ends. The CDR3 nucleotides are TGTGCCAGCAGCCGACACCTGTACCAAGAGACCCAGTACTTC. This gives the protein CASSRHLYQETQYF.

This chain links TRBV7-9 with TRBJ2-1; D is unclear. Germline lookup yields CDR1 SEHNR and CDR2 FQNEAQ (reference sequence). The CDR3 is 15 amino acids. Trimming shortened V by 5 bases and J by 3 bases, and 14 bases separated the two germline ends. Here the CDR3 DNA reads TGTGCCAGCAGCCCCATTGGGGTGGACTACAATGAGCAGTTCTTC. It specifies CASSPIGVDYNEQFF.

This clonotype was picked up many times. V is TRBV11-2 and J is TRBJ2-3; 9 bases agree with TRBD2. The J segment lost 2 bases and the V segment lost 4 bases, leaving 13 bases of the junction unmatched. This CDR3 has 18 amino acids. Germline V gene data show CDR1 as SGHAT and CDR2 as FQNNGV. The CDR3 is CASSSPREGWGYTDTQYF. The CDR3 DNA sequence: TGTGCCAGCAGCTCGCCGCGGGAGGGGTGGGGCTACACAGATACGCAGTATTTT.

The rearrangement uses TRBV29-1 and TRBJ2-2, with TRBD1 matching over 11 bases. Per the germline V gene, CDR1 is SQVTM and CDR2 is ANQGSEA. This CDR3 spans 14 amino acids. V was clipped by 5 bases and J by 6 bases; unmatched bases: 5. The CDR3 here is CSVTGTGGPGELFF. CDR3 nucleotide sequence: TGCAGCGTTACCGGGACAGGGGGTCCCGGGGAGCTGTTTTTT.

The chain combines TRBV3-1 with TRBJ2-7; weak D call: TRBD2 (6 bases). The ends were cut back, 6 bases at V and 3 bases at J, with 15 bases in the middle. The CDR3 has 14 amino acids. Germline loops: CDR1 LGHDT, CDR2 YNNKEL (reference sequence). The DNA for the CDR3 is TGTGCCAGCAGAGACCGACTAGACAGCTACGAGCAGTACTTC. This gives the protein CASRDRLDSYEQYF.

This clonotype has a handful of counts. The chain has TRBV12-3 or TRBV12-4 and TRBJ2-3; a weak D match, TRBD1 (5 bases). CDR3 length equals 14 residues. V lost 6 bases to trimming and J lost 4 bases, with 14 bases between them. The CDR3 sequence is CASRISQDPDTQYF. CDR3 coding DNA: TGTGCCAGCAGGATTTCACAGGATCCAGATACGCAGTATTTT.

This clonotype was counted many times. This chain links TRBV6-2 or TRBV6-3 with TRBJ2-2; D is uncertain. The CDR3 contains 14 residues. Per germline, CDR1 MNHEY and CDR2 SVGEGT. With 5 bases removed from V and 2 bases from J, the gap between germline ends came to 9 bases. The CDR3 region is CASSKMLNTGELFF. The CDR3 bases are TGTGCCAGCAGTAAAATGCTAAACACCGGGGAGCTGTTTTTT.

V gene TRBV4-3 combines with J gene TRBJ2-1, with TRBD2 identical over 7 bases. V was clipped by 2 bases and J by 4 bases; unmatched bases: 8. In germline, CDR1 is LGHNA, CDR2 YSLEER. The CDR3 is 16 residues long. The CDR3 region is CASSQRTSRGYNEQFF. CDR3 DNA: TGCGCCAGCAGCCAAAGGACTAGTAGAGGATACAATGAGCAGTTCTTC.

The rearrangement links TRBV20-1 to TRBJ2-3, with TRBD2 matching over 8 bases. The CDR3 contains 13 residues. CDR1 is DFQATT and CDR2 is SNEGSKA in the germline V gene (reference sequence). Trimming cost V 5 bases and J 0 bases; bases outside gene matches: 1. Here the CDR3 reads CSAPSGSTDTQYF. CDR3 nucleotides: TGCAGTGCTCCTAGCGGGAGCACAGATACGCAGTATTTT.

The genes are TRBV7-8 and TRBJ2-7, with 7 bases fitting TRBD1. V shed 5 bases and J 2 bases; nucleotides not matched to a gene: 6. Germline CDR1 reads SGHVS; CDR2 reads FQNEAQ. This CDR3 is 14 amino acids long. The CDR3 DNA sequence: TGTGCCAGCAGCCGACTCGGGACAGCCTACGAGCAGTACTTC. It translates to CASSRLGTAYEQYF.

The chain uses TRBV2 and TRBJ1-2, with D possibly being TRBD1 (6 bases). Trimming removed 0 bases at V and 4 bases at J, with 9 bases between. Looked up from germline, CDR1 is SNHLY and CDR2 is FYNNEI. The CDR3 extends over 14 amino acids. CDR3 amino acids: CASSEAGRGYGYTF. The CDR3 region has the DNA TGTGCCAGCAGTGAAGCGGGCAGGGGCTATGGCTACACCTTC.

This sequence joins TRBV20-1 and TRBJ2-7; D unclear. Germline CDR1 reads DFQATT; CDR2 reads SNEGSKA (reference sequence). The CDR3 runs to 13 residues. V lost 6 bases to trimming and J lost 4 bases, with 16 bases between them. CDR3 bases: TGCAGTGCAGCTAAAACGGACCAATACGAGCAGTACTTC. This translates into CSAAKTDQYEQYF.

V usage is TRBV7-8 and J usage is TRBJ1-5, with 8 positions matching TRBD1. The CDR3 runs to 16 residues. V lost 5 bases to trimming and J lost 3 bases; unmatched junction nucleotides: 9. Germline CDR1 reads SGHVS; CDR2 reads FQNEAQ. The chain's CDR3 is CASSHGATGDNQPQHF. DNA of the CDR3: TGTGCCAGCAGCCACGGAGCGACAGGGGACAATCAGCCCCAGCATTTT.

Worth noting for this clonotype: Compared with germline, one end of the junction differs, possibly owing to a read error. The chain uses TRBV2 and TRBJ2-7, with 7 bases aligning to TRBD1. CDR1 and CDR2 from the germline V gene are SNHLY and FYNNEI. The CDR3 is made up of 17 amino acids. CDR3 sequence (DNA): TGTGCCAGCAGTGGAAAAAAGACAGGGCCCAACCCCTACGAGCTGTACTTC. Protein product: CASSGKKTGPNPYELYF. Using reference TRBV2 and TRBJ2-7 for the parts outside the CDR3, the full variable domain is EPEVTQTPSHQVTQMGQEVILRCVPISNHLYFYWYRQILGQKVEFLVSFYNNEISEKSEIFDDQFSVERPDGSNFTLKIRSTKLEDSAMYFCASSGKKTGPNPYELYFGPGTRLTVT.

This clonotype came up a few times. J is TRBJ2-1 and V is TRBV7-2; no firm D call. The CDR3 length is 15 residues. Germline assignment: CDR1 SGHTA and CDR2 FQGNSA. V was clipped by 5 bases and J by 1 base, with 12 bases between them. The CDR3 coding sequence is TGTGCCAGCAGCCCTGGTTTGGAATCCTACAATGAGCAGTTCTTC. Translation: CASSPGLESYNEQFF.

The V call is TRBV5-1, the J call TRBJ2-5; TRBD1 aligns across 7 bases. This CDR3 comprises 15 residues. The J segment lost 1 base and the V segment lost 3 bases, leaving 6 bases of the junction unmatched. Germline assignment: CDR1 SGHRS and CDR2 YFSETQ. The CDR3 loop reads CASSWGRQGQETQYF. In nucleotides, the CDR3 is TGCGCCAGCAGCTGGGGAAGACAGGGCCAAGAGACCCAGTACTTC.

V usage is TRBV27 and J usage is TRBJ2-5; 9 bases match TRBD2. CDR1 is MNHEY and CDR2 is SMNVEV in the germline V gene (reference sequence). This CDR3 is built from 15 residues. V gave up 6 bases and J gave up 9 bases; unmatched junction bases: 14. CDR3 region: CASRPMSGGNAAQYF. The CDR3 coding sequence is TGTGCCAGCAGGCCGATGAGCGGGGGGAATGCGGCCCAGTACTTC.

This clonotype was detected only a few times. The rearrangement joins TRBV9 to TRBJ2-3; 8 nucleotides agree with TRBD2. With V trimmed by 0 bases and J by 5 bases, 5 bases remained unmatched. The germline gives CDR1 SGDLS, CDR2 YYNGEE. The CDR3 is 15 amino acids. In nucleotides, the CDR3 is TGTGCCAGCAGCGTAGGTCCAGCGGGAGTAGATACGCAGTATTTT. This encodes CASSVGPAGVDTQYF.

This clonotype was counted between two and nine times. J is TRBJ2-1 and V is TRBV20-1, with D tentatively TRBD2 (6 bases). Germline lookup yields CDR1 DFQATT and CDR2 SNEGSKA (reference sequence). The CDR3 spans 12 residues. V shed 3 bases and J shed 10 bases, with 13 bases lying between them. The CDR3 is CSASPPGGEQFF. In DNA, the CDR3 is TGCAGTGCTAGTCCCCCCGGAGGGGAGCAGTTCTTC.